This T cell receptor (beta chain) was recovered during a study of response to subunit inactivated influenza vaccine (dated by TCRdb to the late 2010s). In the study overall: Deep quantitative profiling of the T cell receptor repertoire was used in the study to follow responses to a trivalent subunit inactivated influenza vaccine. What the authors observed across the whole study: According to the authors, only a limited number of new T cells may be recruited by each seasonal influenza vaccination.

The library was generated by RT-PCR. Sequenced on an Illumina HiSeq 2500. The raw public data were reprocessed by TCRdb itself: fastp quality trimming at Q25, MiXCR clonotype calling, in-frame beta chains only. All rows with the same CDR3 protein become a single entry with the most common DNA and genes. The sample has approximately 170,000 distinct CDR3 sequences on record, approximately 12% of them singletons. The ten biggest clones cover 25% to 35% of the sample. This clonotype was found a few times. Its cognate antigen has yet to be identified. No base quality values were provided; no much bigger clone lies one nucleotide off. The CDR3 contains 13 residues, cysteine and phenylalanine counted. Only CDR3 DNA remains: 39 bases, in frame from the first base. According to the germline V gene (reference sequence), CDR1 reads LGHDT and CDR2 reads YNNKEL. V and J lose 9 bases and 5 bases, and a span of 11 bases separates them.

These data were also reused for a study on T cells expressing NK-cell markers. The second study reports: The TCR beta cDNA libraries were made using 5'RACE template switching, a step that added both a universal primer site and unique molecular identifiers. Fewer than ten donors provided sorted CD3+CD56+NKG2C+, CD3+CD56+NKG2C- and CD3+CD56-NKG2C+ T-cell subsets, whose TCR beta-chain repertoires were profiled. Of the eight sequenced donors, seven were found to be HCMV-seropositive and one was found to be HCMV-seronegative. To restrict sorting to alphabetaTCR-expressing T cells, an anti-gammadeltaTCR antibody was added in several experiments. For several donors, the dominant CD3+CD56+NKG2C+ clonotypes were among the top 10 CD8+ clonotypes and accounted for about 1.0-7.5% of CD8+ T cells. Those dominant clonotypes were again the most abundant among CD3+CD56-NKG2C+ cells in several donors, at roughly 25-60.1%. Whether the expanded NKG2C-expressing T cell clones were specific for HCMV antigens remained unclear. The study sequenced eight donors, all healthy volunteers chosen at random: three men and five women. A commercial ELISA kit detecting HCMV-specific IgG in serum was used to determine HCMV serostatus. Ficoll density gradient centrifugation was used to isolate peripheral blood mononuclear cells from blood. Magnetic immunoseparation with Miltenyi isolation kits was used to isolate CD4+ and CD8+ T cells from PBMC. cDNA synthesis was primed from the TCR beta constant segment, followed by two successive PCR amplification steps. Libraries were sequenced as 2 x 150 bp reads on Illumina HiSeq 2000/2500, MiSeq or NextSeq. MIGEC handled demultiplexing of the reads and grouping by UMI, while MiTCR was used to assemble and quantify clonotypes. To exclude erroneous sequences, any TCR cDNA sequence not supported by at least two reads was discarded. The tcR package was used for downstream repertoire analysis, and clonotypes were matched across fractions by CDR3 nucleotide sequence plus V segment. VDJmatch was used to annotate antigen specificity against VDJdb, with one amino acid substitution in CDR3 allowed.

Here the chain combines TRBV3-1 and TRBJ1-6; the D gene is possibly TRBD1, with 6 bases matching. The sample was CD8+ T cells sorted from PBMCs, taken about 12 days after vaccination. The sequence derives from a man aged 45 to 65 who received an inactivated influenza vaccine. Donor details come from another sample of the same person, matched by shared clones. In nucleotide form, the sequence is TGTGCCAGAAAACAGGGCGATAATTCACCCCTCCACTTT. It translates as CARKQGDNSPLHF. The reference TRBV3-1 and TRBJ1-6 proteins fill in what lies around the CDR3, so the full variable domain reads DTAVSQTPKYLVTQMGNDKSIKCEQNLGHDTMYWYKQDSKKFLKIMFSYNNKELIINETVPNRFSPKSPDKAHLNLHINSLELGDSAVYFCARKQGDNSPLHFGNGTRLTVT.